A single sample gave rise to the 5 T cell receptor beta chains below, sequenced in a study of shared clonotypes between healthy human individuals (dated by TCRdb to about 2020). Libraries came from the immunoSEQ multiplex PCR assay. The source is immuneACCESS, and TCRdb retained only in-frame sequences with V and J called. Part of the clones is not carried over; for the studies checked, unresolved V genes explain less than half of this, and the remainder is unexplained. This sample comprises 950,000 to 1,100,000 clones, about 80% of them detected only once. The top ten clonotypes cover 0.61% of the sample. Sample: memory CD4+ T cells from PBMCs. Taken with the paper, the label for cell subset or site translates to: CD45RA-negative fraction. Receptor source: a man aged 18 to 29 in good health. Some clones in this sample may be carry-over from other donors' samples.

The J gene is TRBJ1-2, the V gene TRBV30; 8 nucleotides agree with TRBD1. This CDR3 is built from 13 residues. From germline, CDR1 is GTSNPN and CDR2 SVGIG (reference sequence). Germline trimming cut 4 bases from V and 7 bases from J; bases unmatched to any gene: 8. In DNA form, the CDR3 reads TGTGCCTGGAAGGCAGGGGGCGCGGGTGGCTACACCTTC. Protein: CAWKAGGAGGYTF. Looking up the rest from reference TRBV30 and TRBJ1-2 gives the full variable domain: SQTIHQWPATLVQPVGSPLSLECTVEGTSNPNLYWYRQAAGRGLQLLFYSVGIGQISSEVPQNLSASRPQDRQFILSSKKLLLSDSGFYLCAWKAGGAGGYTFGSGTRLTVV.

This clone appeared a few times. J is TRBJ1-2 and V is TRBV29-1, with 9 bases aligning to TRBD1. V lost 4 bases to trimming and J lost 6 bases; unmatched junction nucleotides: 6. The CDR3 extends over 13 amino acids. The germline gives CDR1 SQVTM, CDR2 ANQGSEA. The DNA of the CDR3 is TGCAGCGTTGCAGGACAGGGGATCGATGGCTACACCTTC. It yields the protein CSVAGQGIDGYTF.

The chain has TRBV7-2 and TRBJ2-7; D gene unclear. V lost 5 bases and J 4 bases, leaving 12 bases between the germline ends. CDR3 length equals 13 residues. Germline V lookup: CDR1 SGHTA, CDR2 FQGNSA. The CDR3 loop reads CASSRQGNYEQYF. The CDR3 DNA sequence: TGTGCCAGCAGCAGACAAGGGAATTACGAGCAGTACTTC.

In this sample, this clone turned up once. At one of its ends the junction is not consistent with the germline gene, which may arise from a read error. V usage is TRBV5-4 and J usage is TRBJ1-3, with D perhaps matching TRBD1 (5 bases). The CDR3 is 15 amino acids. The germline V gene encodes CDR1 SGHNT and CDR2 YYREEE (reference sequence). In DNA, the CDR3 is TGTGCCAGCAGCTCCGGACGGGACTCTGGAGACACCATATATTTT. This translates into CASSSGRDSGDTIYF.

The sample holds one count of this clone. V is TRBV6-1 and J is TRBJ1-2, with 7 bases lining up with TRBD1. Per the germline V gene, CDR1 is MNHNS and CDR2 is SASEGT. The V segment lost 2 bases and the J segment 3 bases; nucleotides outside the gene matches: 3. This CDR3 is 14 amino acids long. CDR3 sequence: CASSEQGDYYGYTF. DNA for the CDR3: TGTGCCAGCAGTGAACAGGGGGATTACTATGGCTACACCTTC.